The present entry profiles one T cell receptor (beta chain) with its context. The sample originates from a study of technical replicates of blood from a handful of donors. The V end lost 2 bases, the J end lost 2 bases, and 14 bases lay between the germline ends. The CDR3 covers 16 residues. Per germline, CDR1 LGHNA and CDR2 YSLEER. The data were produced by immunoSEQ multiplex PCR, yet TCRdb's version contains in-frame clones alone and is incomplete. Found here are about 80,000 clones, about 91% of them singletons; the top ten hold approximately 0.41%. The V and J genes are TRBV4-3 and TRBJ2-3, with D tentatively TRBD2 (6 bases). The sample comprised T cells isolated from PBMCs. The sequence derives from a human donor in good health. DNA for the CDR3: TGCGCCAGCAGCCAACTACTAGCTGACAACACAGATACGCAGTATTTT. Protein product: CASSQLLADNTDTQYF.